The 21 T cell receptor beta chains presented below share a single source sample, sequenced in a study of T cells after yellow fever vaccination. TCRdb re-derived calls from the 5' RACE reads in MiXCR, one entry per CDR3 protein. The sample records around 340,000 distinct CDR3 sequences, approximately 9% being singletons. Material: PBMCs, obtained on the day of the first yellow fever vaccination. The source of these receptors is a young man who received the YFV17D yellow fever vaccine.

The chain employs TRBV18 and TRBJ1-6, with D perhaps matching TRBD1 (6 bases). Trimming removed 3 bases from V and 5 bases from J, with 14 bases in between. CDR1 is KGHSH, CDR2 LQKENI, per germline. The CDR3 runs to 16 residues. Written as DNA, the CDR3 is TGTGCCAGCTCACCCGGGACACGGCTTCATAATTCACCCCTCCACTTT. Its protein product is CASSPGTRLHNSPLHF.

This clonotype was seen only a few times. This sequence joins TRBV4-1 and TRBJ2-3; D is possibly TRBD1 (6 bases). The CDR3 runs 14 residues. The V and J ends lost 5 bases and 2 bases respectively, with 11 bases between them. Per the germline V gene, CDR1 is MGHRA and CDR2 is YSYEKL. Written as DNA, the CDR3 is TGCGCCAGCAGCTTACGGACAGTCACAGATACGCAGTATTTT. As protein: CASSLRTVTDTQYF.

This chain joins TRBV23-1 and TRBJ2-2, with 8 bases aligning to TRBD1. TRBV23-1 is flagged as an ORF with uncertain function. Trimming cost V 6 bases and J 1 base; bases outside gene matches: 10. This CDR3 contains 17 residues. CDR3 sequence reads: CASRPQRGTGNTGELFF. The CDR3 nucleotides read TGCGCCAGCAGACCCCAACGGGGGACAGGGAACACCGGGGAGCTGTTTTTT.

This sequence joins TRBV10-3 and TRBJ2-5; 8 positions match TRBD2. Germline CDR1 and CDR2: ENHRY and SYGVKD. With 8 bases clipped from V and 4 bases from J, the junction kept 12 bases outside the gene matches. This CDR3 contains 15 residues. CDR3 DNA: TGTGCCATCCGTCCAAGCGGGGGTAGGGGAGAGACCCAGTACTTC. Translation: CAIRPSGGRGETQYF.

The chain has TRBV7-9 and TRBJ1-1; weak D call: TRBD1 (6 bases). In germline, CDR1 is SEHNR, CDR2 FQNEAQ (reference sequence). V lost 5 bases and J lost 7, with 17 bases in between. The CDR3 is 14 amino acids. CDR3 sequence (DNA): TGTGCCAGCAGCCCGCCCCGGGGGGCCTATGAAGCTTTCTTT. Its translation is CASSPPRGAYEAFF.

This clonotype was recorded a few times. The rearrangement uses TRBV4-1 and TRBJ2-1, with 7 bases identical to TRBD2. This CDR3 spans 15 amino acids. Unmatched junction bases numbered 1, after V lost 1 base and J lost 1 base. Germline CDR1 is MGHRA and CDR2 is YSYEKL. The chain's CDR3 is CASSQGEGSYNEQFF. CDR3 bases: TGCGCCAGCAGCCAAGGGGAGGGTTCCTACAATGAGCAGTTCTTC.

This clonotype was seen ten or more times. J is TRBJ1-1 and V is TRBV4-1, with no clear D. This CDR3 has 14 residues. Between the trimmed V and J ends, which lost 0 bases and 8 bases, there was a span of 13 bases. Germline CDR1 MGHRA, CDR2 YSYEKL. CDR3 sequence (DNA): TGCGCCAGCAGCCAAGATTTTGGAGCAGCCGAAGCTTTCTTT. Its protein is CASSQDFGAAEAFF.

V gene TRBV24-1 combines with J gene TRBJ2-4; weak D call: TRBD2 (6 bases). Trimming removed 6 bases at V and 5 bases at J, with 13 bases between. CDR1 and CDR2 (germline): KGHDR, SFDVKD. CDR3 length: 14 residues. CDR3 loop: CATSKGGDQNIQYF. The CDR3, as DNA: TGTGCCACCAGTAAGGGCGGGGACCAAAACATTCAGTACTTC.

As to this clonotype: Relative to the germline gene, one junction end is altered; a read error may explain this. The chain links TRBV2 to TRBJ2-3; 9 bases are shared with TRBD2. The CDR3 loop spans 14 amino acids. Germline loops: CDR1 SNHLY, CDR2 FYNNEI. CDR3 residues: CATSPGLAPDTQYF. The CDR3 DNA is TGTGCCACCAGTCCGGGACTAGCTCCAGATACGCAGTATTTT.

This clonotype showed up just a few times. The J gene is TRBJ1-5, the V gene TRBV19, with TRBD1 as a possible D gene (5 bases). V was shortened by 3 bases and J by 8 bases, with 11 bases between the two germline ends. This CDR3 is built from 13 residues. Germline V gene lookup returns CDR1 LNHDA and CDR2 SQIVND (reference sequence). The CDR3 loop reads CASSMVGREPQHF. In DNA form, the CDR3 reads TGTGCCAGTAGTATGGTGGGGCGGGAGCCCCAGCATTTT.

The rearrangement joins TRBV25-1 to TRBJ2-1, with a weak D call TRBD2 (5 bases). V lost 4 bases to trimming and J lost 0 bases, with 10 bases between them. CDR1 and CDR2 from the germline V gene are MGHDK and SYGVNS. The CDR3 totals 15 residues. This CDR3 reads CASSGSGGSYNEQFF. CDR3 sequence (DNA): TGTGCCAGCAGTGGCTCAGGAGGCTCCTACAATGAGCAGTTCTTC.

This clonotype has just a few counts. The chain links TRBV28 to TRBJ2-2; no definite D call. The germline gives CDR1 MDHEN, CDR2 SYDVKM. The CDR3 is 13 amino acids. V lost 5 bases to trimming and J lost 4 bases, with 8 bases between them. This CDR3 reads CASSILTTGELFF. CDR3 in DNA: TGTGCCAGCAGTATTTTGACCACCGGGGAGCTGTTTTTT.

This clonotype has ten or more counts. CDR3 nucleotides: TGTGCCATCAGTGAGCAGGGGAAAGGCTACGAGCAGTACTTC. This sequence encodes CAISEQGKGYEQYF. The chain joins TRBV10-3 to TRBJ2-7; D is possibly TRBD1 (6 bases). CDR3 length: 14 amino acids. CDR1 is ENHRY and CDR2 is SYGVKD in the germline V gene. V lost 2 bases and J lost 3, with 11 bases in between.

The chain couples TRBV6-1 to TRBJ1-5, with 7 bases matching TRBD1. Germline CDR1 MNHNS, CDR2 SASEGT. There are 14 residues in the CDR3. Trimming took 5 bases from V and 3 from J; bases not matched to a gene: 4. CDR3 sequence reads: CASSRDRVNQPQHF. The CDR3 DNA reads TGTGCCAGCAGTCGTGACAGGGTCAATCAGCCCCAGCATTTT.

This clonotype has only a few counts. The V and J genes are TRBV4-1 and TRBJ2-3, with 8 bases identical to TRBD2. CDR1 and CDR2 (germline): MGHRA, YSYEKL. V was pared by 6 bases and J by 4 bases, with 15 bases of the junction left unmatched. The CDR3 runs to 17 residues. CDR3 nucleotide sequence: TGCGCCAGCAGAAAGGGTTTCCGGGGGGGCCCGGCAGATACGCAGTATTTT. This translates into CASRKGFRGGPADTQYF.

The V and J genes are TRBV6-1 and TRBJ1-3, with D unclear. V dropped 6 bases and J dropped 0 bases, with 18 bases sitting between them. The CDR3 length is 17 residues. Germline lookup yields CDR1 MNHNS and CDR2 SASEGT. The CDR3 protein is CASRPSLYGSSGNTIYF. In nucleotides, the CDR3 is TGTGCCAGCAGACCGAGTCTGTATGGGAGCTCTGGAAACACCATATATTTT.

This clonotype was picked up a small number of times. This chain links TRBV5-4 with TRBJ2-2; the D call may be TRBD1 or TRBD2 (5 bases each). The germline CDR1 and CDR2 sequences are SGHNT and YYREEE (reference sequence). Trimming stripped 5 bases from V and 0 bases from J, with 11 bases between. This CDR3 comprises 15 residues. In nucleotides, the CDR3 is TGTGCCAGCAGACTGAAGGGACCGAACACCGGGGAGCTGTTTTTT. Protein: CASRLKGPNTGELFF.

This clonotype appeared a few times. The chain uses TRBV28 and TRBJ1-1; weak D call: TRBD1 (5 bases). V gave up 2 bases and J gave up 11 bases, with 12 bases separating them. CDR3 size: 12 residues. CDR1 is MDHEN, CDR2 SYDVKM, per germline. The CDR3 spells CASSLRLGGAFF. As DNA, the CDR3 is TGTGCCAGCAGTTTAAGATTGGGGGGGGCTTTCTTT. The whole variable domain, filled in from reference TRBV28 and TRBJ1-1, reads DVKVTQSSRYLVKRTGEKVFLECVQDMDHENMFWYRQDPGLGLRLIYFSYDVKMKEKGDIPEGYSVSREKKERFSLILESASTNQTSMYLCASSLRLGGAFFGQGTRLTVV.

This sequence joins TRBV20-1 and TRBJ2-2; no clear D. This CDR3 contains 13 residues. V was pared by 6 bases and J by 2 bases, with 10 bases between. Germline V gene sequence: CDR1 DFQATT, CDR2 SNEGSKA (reference sequence). The CDR3 DNA is TGCAGTGCCAGAAGGCTAAACACCGGGGAGCTGTTTTTT. Its translation is CSARRLNTGELFF.

In this sample, this clonotype turned up many times. V usage is TRBV3-1 and J usage is TRBJ1-2; D unresolved. Trimming removed 5 bases at V and 8 bases at J, with 15 bases between. CDR3 length equals 13 residues. Germline loops: CDR1 LGHDT, CDR2 YNNKEL (reference sequence). Written as DNA, the CDR3 is TGTGCCAGCAGCTACACGGCGTTTGAGGGCTACACCTTC. Residues: CASSYTAFEGYTF.

The genes are TRBV6-1 and TRBJ2-7; TRBD1 matches 10 bases. Germline-derived CDR1 and CDR2 are MNHNS and SASEGT. V shed 6 bases, J shed 3 bases, and the junction held 8 bases outside the gene matches. The CDR3 consists of 15 residues. The CDR3 nucleotides read TGTGCCAGCAGCCGAGGGGACAGGGGTTTCTACGAGCAGTACGTC. This sequence encodes CASSRGDRGFYEQYV.